Below, one T cell receptor (beta chain) is given with its context. The antigen is undetermined. This sample is part of a study of CD8+CD57+ T cells in acquired aplastic anemia. Points from the study as a whole: Levels of CD8+ Simpson's diversity were not significantly distinct in patients versus controls.

The V and J ends lost 9 bases and 2 bases, in that order; junction bases with no gene match: 8. Germline CDR1 reads MGHDK; CDR2 reads SYGVNS. The CDR3 runs to 15 residues. The template used for profiling TCR beta VDJ and CDR3 was genomic DNA. TCRdb used MiXCR to reprocess the reads, holding one entry per CDR3 protein. The repertoire consists of about 150,000 distinct CDR3 sequences, with about 54% occurring once and the leading ten covering roughly 12%. For sequencing, patients were chosen who had shown expansion of CD8+CD57+ cells by flow cytometry. The clonotype was recovered from a human donor with aplastic anemia. The sample was sorted CD4+, CD8+, or CD8+CD57+ T cells (not recorded which) from PBMCs. The gene calls are TRBV25-1 and TRBJ2-2; 8 positions agree with TRBD2. This CDR3 is CASRPSGSNTGELFF. The CDR3 coding sequence is TGTGCCAGTAGACCAAGCGGGAGCAACACCGGGGAGCTGTTTTTT.